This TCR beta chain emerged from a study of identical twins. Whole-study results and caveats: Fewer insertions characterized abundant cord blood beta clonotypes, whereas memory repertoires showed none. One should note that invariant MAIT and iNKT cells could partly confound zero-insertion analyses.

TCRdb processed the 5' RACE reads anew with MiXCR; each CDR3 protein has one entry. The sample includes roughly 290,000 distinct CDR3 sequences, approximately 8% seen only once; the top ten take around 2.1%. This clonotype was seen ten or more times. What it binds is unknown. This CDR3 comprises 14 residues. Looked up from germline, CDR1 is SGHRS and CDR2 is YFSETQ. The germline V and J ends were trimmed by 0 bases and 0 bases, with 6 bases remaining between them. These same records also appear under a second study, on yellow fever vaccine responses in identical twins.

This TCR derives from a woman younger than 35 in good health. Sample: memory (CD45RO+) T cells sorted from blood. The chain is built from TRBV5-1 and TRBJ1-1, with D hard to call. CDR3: CASSLEPLNTEAFF. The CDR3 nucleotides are TGCGCCAGCAGCTTGGAACCCCTGAACACTGAAGCTTTCTTT.